This entry lists 25 T cell receptor beta chains sequenced from one sample in a study of T-cell memory formation after mild COVID-19. One entry per CDR3 protein, called by TCRdb with MiXCR from the 5' RACE reads. In the table there are approximately 340,000 distinct CDR3 sequences, roughly 13% of which are singletons. Sequenced material: PBMCs or a T cell subset sorted from them (not recorded which). The receptor source for this set is a young man who had mild COVID-19 (a few samples of this study predate the infection). Cell type and time point are not known.

The chain recombines TRBV27 with TRBJ2-5, with D perhaps assigned TRBD1 or TRBD2 (6 bases each). V was pared by 3 bases and J by 7 bases, with 9 bases between. Germline-derived CDR1 and CDR2 are MNHEY and SMNVEV (reference sequence). The CDR3 has 12 residues. The DNA for the CDR3 is TGTGCCAGCAGTTTTAAGGGGGGGACCCAGTACTTC. It is translated as CASSFKGGTQYF.

This chain connects TRBV18 to TRBJ2-3; D is unresolved. Germline CDR1 reads KGHSH; CDR2 reads LQKENI. Trimming pared 3 bases from V and 2 bases from J, leaving 12 bases between. The CDR3 consists of 15 residues. The CDR3 loop reads CASSPLFDPTDTQYF. The CDR3 nucleotides are TGTGCCAGCTCACCCCTGTTTGACCCCACAGATACGCAGTATTTT.

In nucleotides, the CDR3 is TGTGCCAGCAGCTTATGGGAACTAGCGGGCACAGATACGCAGTATTTT. Translating it yields CASSLWELAGTDTQYF. This rearrangement joins TRBV7-2 to TRBJ2-3; 8 positions agree with TRBD2. The CDR3 length is 16 residues. V was pared by 2 bases and J by 1 base, with 5 bases of the junction left unmatched. Germline lookup yields CDR1 SGHTA and CDR2 FQGNSA.

This clonotype was counted only a few times. The V and J genes are TRBV4-3 and TRBJ2-7; no definite D call. There are 12 residues in the CDR3. The germline V gene encodes CDR1 LGHNA and CDR2 YSLEER. The V end lost 1 base, the J end lost 6 bases, and 7 bases lay between the germline ends. The CDR3 reads CASSQAGLEQYV. DNA for the CDR3: TGCGCCAGCAGCCAAGCCGGTCTCGAGCAGTACGTC.

V and J are TRBV7-2 and TRBJ2-5; 9 positions agree with TRBD2. The CDR3 is made up of 15 amino acids. Germline V lookup: CDR1 SGHTA, CDR2 FQGNSA. The junction had 9 bases not matched to a gene; V was cut back by 5 bases and J by 5 bases. The CDR3 here is CASSGQAGGLETQYF. DNA for the CDR3: TGTGCCAGCAGCGGCCAAGCGGGGGGCCTGGAGACCCAGTACTTC.

The chain joins TRBV19 to TRBJ1-5, with unresolved D. Between the trimmed V and J ends, which lost 4 bases and 7 bases, there was a span of 14 bases. Looked up from germline, CDR1 is LNHDA and CDR2 is SQIVND (reference sequence). The CDR3 runs to 14 residues. CDR3 DNA: TGTGCCAGTAGTACGACGTTGGGGTGGCAGCCCCAGCATTTT. Translation gives CASSTTLGWQPQHF.

The genes are TRBV7-6 and TRBJ2-5, with D perhaps TRBD2 (6 bases). Trimming cost V 3 bases and J 2 bases, with 13 bases left between them. Germline CDR1 reads SGHVS; CDR2 reads FNYEAQ. The CDR3 extends over 15 amino acids. For the CDR3, the DNA is TGTGCCAGCAGCTTCGGAGGGTTTCGGCAAGAGACCCAGTACTTC. Translation: CASSFGGFRQETQYF.

A few counts support this clonotype. V and J are TRBV19 and TRBJ1-2; D remains ambiguous. V lost 6 bases, J lost 0 bases, and 14 bases lay in between. CDR3 length: 15 amino acids. Germline loops: CDR1 LNHDA, CDR2 SQIVND (reference sequence). This CDR3 reads CASRQDGETNYGYTF. CDR3 in DNA: TGTGCCAGTAGACAAGACGGGGAAACTAACTATGGCTACACCTTC.

This clonotype was found a few times. The V gene is TRBV20-1, the J gene TRBJ1-1; D gene ambiguous. Germline CDR1 and CDR2: DFQATT and SNEGSKA (reference sequence). The CDR3 extends over 14 amino acids. Trimming cost V 1 base and J 2 bases, with 11 bases left between them. For the CDR3, the DNA is TGCAGTGCTAGAGGAGGGTCAGGAAACACTGAAGCTTTCTTT. Amino acid sequence: CSARGGSGNTEAFF.

This chain joins TRBV6-2 or TRBV6-3 and TRBJ1-1; D gene unclear. CDR3 length: 14 residues. The V gene lost 6 bases and the J gene lost 1 base, with 12 bases spanning the gap. Germline lookup yields CDR1 MNHEY and CDR2 SVGEGT. The CDR3 coding sequence is TGTGCCAGCAGGTCCCCTACACGGAACACTGAAGCTTTCTTT. Translation: CASRSPTRNTEAFF.

This clonotype was seen repeatedly, ten times or more. The chain is built from TRBV6-6 and TRBJ2-3, with 8 bases identical to TRBD2. Per the germline V gene, CDR1 is MNHNY and CDR2 is SVGAGI (reference sequence). The CDR3 is 15 residues long. Trimming took 7 bases from V and 5 from J; bases not matched to a gene: 11. CDR3 sequence reads: CASKTIGLAGDTQYF. CDR3 in DNA: TGTGCCAGCAAGACCATAGGACTAGCCGGAGATACGCAGTATTTT.

This clonotype was detected only a few times. This chain links TRBV6-5 with TRBJ1-5, with D possibly being TRBD1 (6 bases). Germline V lookup: CDR1 MNHEY, CDR2 SVGAGI. This CDR3 is built from 14 residues. Trimming cost V 0 bases and J 6 bases, with 9 bases left between them. The CDR3 region is CASSYSWGAQPQHF. The CDR3, as DNA: TGTGCCAGCAGTTACTCCTGGGGGGCTCAGCCCCAGCATTTT.

This clonotype was detected only a few times. V gene TRBV20-1 combines with J gene TRBJ2-3; weak D call: TRBD1 (5 bases). The CDR3 consists of 15 residues. In germline, CDR1 is DFQATT, CDR2 SNEGSKA (reference sequence). V gave up 5 bases and J gave up 0 bases, with 15 bases separating them. The chain's CDR3 is CSAPSPRASTDTQYF. Written as DNA, the CDR3 is TGCAGTGCTCCGAGCCCCAGGGCTAGCACAGATACGCAGTATTTT.

This clonotype was seen at least ten times. The chain employs TRBV5-1 and TRBJ2-4; D gene unclear. The germline V and J ends were trimmed by 0 bases and 7 bases, with 11 bases remaining between them. Germline loops: CDR1 SGHRS, CDR2 YFSETQ. This CDR3 has 14 residues. DNA of the CDR3: TGCGCCAGCAGCTTGGGCGAGTCAAGTAACATTCAGTACTTC. Its protein is CASSLGESSNIQYF.

This clonotype has only a few counts. The chain employs TRBV6-2 or TRBV6-3 and TRBJ2-3; D might be TRBD2 (6 bases). Trimming took off 6 bases at V and 6 bases at J, with 16 bases between the two ends. This CDR3 region has 14 residues. Germline lookup yields CDR1 MNHEY and CDR2 SVGEGT. In DNA form, the CDR3 reads TGTGCCAGCAGAAATAGCGGTTACGTGGATACGCAGTATTTT. Amino acids: CASRNSGYVDTQYF.

J is TRBJ2-3 and V is TRBV18; 13 bases align to TRBD2. Germline trimming cut 6 bases from V and 6 bases from J; bases unmatched to any gene: 6. This CDR3 is built from 15 residues. CDR1 KGHSH and CDR2 LQKENI come from the germline V gene. DNA of the CDR3: TGTGCCAGCTCCGGACTAGCGGGGGCTGTTGATACGCAGTATTTT. Protein: CASSGLAGAVDTQYF.

This clonotype was recorded many times. The chain combines TRBV3-1 with TRBJ1-2; D is uncertain. Deletions cut 1 base from V and 4 bases from J, with 13 bases between. CDR3 length equals 15 residues. Per the germline V gene, CDR1 is LGHDT and CDR2 is YNNKEL (reference sequence). The CDR3 DNA reads TGTGCCAGCAGCCAAGGGAGAGCTAAGCCCTATGGCTACACCTTC. The encoded protein is CASSQGRAKPYGYTF.

In its sample, this clonotype was seen a few times. The chain combines TRBV20-1 with TRBJ1-1; D not certain. The V gene's germline CDR1 is DFQATT and CDR2 SNEGSKA (reference sequence). Trimming took 6 bases from V and 0 from J, leaving 5 bases between them. The CDR3 contains 11 residues. CDR3 sequence reads: CSAAMNTEAFF. DNA for the CDR3: TGCAGTGCCGCGATGAACACTGAAGCTTTCTTT.

V and J are TRBV5-4 and TRBJ2-7; D could derive from TRBD1 or TRBD2 (5 bases each). Trimming removed 4 bases at V and 6 bases at J, with 11 bases between. Looked up from germline, CDR1 is SGHNT and CDR2 is YYREEE (reference sequence). The CDR3 contains 12 residues. CDR3 sequence: CASSRDRGEQYF. The CDR3 coding sequence is TGTGCCAGCAGCCGGGACCGAGGCGAGCAGTACTTC. Based on the CDR3 plus reference TRBV5-4 and TRBJ2-7, the full variable domain is ETGVTQSPTHLIKTRGQQVTLRCSSQSGHNTVSWYQQALGQGPQFIFQYYREEENGRGNFPPRFSGLQFPNYSSELNVNALELDDSALYLCASSRDRGEQYFGPGTRLTVT.

This clonotype was observed a few times. The J gene is TRBJ2-7, the V gene TRBV12-3 or TRBV12-4, with TRBD2 identical over 8 bases. This CDR3 has 14 amino acids. V lost 3 bases, J lost 3 bases, and 4 bases stayed unmatched. CDR3 sequence (DNA): TGTGCCAGCAGTTTCGGGGGGGCCGTCTACGAGCAGTACTTC. Translation: CASSFGGAVYEQYF.

The chain combines TRBV20-1 with TRBJ2-1; 9 bases align to TRBD2. The CDR3 extends over 15 amino acids. The germline CDR1 and CDR2 sequences are DFQATT and SNEGSKA (reference sequence). Unmatched junction bases numbered 8, after V lost 6 bases and J lost 2 bases. The CDR3 nucleotides read TGCAGTGCCCCACTAGCGGGCAGAACCTACAATGAGCAGTTCTTC. Protein sequence: CSAPLAGRTYNEQFF.

This clonotype showed up just a few times. The J gene is TRBJ2-7, the V gene TRBV20-1; perhaps TRBD2 as D (6 bases). The germline gives CDR1 DFQATT, CDR2 SNEGSKA (reference sequence). Trimming took off 3 bases at V and 7 bases at J, with 16 bases between the two ends. This CDR3 has 13 residues. CDR3 region: CSASGGDPWEQYF. The CDR3 bases are TGCAGTGCTAGTGGAGGGGACCCCTGGGAGCAGTACTTC.

Ten or more counts support this clonotype. The chain recombines TRBV2 with TRBJ2-7, with D perhaps TRBD2 (6 bases). The CDR3 runs 13 residues. CDR1 is SNHLY and CDR2 is FYNNEI in the germline V gene. Trimming cost V 5 bases and J 7 bases, with 15 bases left between them. The CDR3 region is CASSPLPGDEQYF. The CDR3 DNA sequence: TGTGCCAGCAGTCCACTGCCGGGGGATGAGCAGTACTTC.

CDR3: CSASEDGGHRNTIYF. CDR3 bases: TGCAGTGCTAGTGAAGACGGGGGACATAGAAACACCATATATTTT. The chain carries TRBV20-1 and TRBJ1-3; a possible D gene is TRBD1 (6 bases). V shed 3 bases and J shed 5 bases, with 17 bases lying between them. Germline V lookup: CDR1 DFQATT, CDR2 SNEGSKA (reference sequence). The CDR3 is 15 amino acids.

The chain links TRBV20-1 to TRBJ2-5; tentative D call: TRBD1 (5 bases). This CDR3 is 14 amino acids long. Germline V gene sequence: CDR1 DFQATT, CDR2 SNEGSKA (reference sequence). The germline V and J ends were trimmed by 2 bases and 9 bases, with 19 bases remaining between them. The CDR3 nucleotides read TGCAGTGCTAGACCCCCCAGCGACCTAGGGGCCCAGTACTTC. The encoded protein is CSARPPSDLGAQYF.